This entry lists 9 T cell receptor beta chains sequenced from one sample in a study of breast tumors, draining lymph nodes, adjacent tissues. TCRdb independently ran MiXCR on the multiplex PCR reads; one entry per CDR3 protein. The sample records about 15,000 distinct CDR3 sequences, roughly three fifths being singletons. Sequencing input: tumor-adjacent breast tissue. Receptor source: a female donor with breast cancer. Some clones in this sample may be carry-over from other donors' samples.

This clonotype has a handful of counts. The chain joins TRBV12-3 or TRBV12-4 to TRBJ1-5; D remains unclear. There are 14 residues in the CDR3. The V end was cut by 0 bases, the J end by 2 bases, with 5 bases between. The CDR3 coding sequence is TGTGCCAGCAGTTTAGCGTTGGGCAATCAGCCCCAGCATTTT. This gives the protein CASSLALGNQPQHF.

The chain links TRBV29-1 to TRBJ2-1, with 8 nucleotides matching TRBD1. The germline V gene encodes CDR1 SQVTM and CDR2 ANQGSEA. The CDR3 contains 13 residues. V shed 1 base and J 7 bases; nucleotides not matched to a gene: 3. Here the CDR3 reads CSVEGTGLNEQFF. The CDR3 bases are TGCAGCGTTGAAGGGACAGGGTTGAATGAGCAGTTCTTC.

CDR3 coding DNA: TGTGCCAGCAGCTTAGGGTGGATCCAAAACACTGAAGCTTTCTTT. It yields the protein CASSLGWIQNTEAFF. This rearrangement joins TRBV7-2 to TRBJ1-1; unclear D gene. This CDR3 is 15 amino acids long. V was cut by 1 base and J by 2 bases, with 11 bases left in between. CDR1 SGHTA and CDR2 FQGNSA come from the germline V gene.

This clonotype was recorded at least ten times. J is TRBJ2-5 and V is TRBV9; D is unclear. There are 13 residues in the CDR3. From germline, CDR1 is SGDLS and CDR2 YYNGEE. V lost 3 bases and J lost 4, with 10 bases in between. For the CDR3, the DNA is TGTGCCAGCAGCGCGCTCACTCTAGAGACCCAGTACTTC. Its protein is CASSALTLETQYF.

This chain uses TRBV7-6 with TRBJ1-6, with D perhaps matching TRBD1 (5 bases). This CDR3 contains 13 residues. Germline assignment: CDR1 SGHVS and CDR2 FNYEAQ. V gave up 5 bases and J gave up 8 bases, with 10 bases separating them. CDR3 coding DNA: TGTGCCAGCAGCCTAGGGACCCATTCACCCCTCCACTTT. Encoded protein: CASSLGTHSPLHF.

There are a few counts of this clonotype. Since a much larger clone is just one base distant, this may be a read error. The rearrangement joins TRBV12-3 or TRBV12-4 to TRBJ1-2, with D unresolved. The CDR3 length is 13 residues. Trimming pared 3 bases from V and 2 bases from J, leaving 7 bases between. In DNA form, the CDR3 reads TGTGCCAGCAGTTTCAAAGCCAACTATGGCTACACCTTC. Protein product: CASSFKANYGYTF.

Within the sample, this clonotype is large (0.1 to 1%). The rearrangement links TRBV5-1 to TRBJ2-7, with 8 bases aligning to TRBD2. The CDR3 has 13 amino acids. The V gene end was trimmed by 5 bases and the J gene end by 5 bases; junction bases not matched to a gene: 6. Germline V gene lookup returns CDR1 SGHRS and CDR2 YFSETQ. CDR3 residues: CASSGEAGDEQYF. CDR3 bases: TGCGCCAGCAGTGGGGAAGCGGGGGACGAGCAGTACTTC.

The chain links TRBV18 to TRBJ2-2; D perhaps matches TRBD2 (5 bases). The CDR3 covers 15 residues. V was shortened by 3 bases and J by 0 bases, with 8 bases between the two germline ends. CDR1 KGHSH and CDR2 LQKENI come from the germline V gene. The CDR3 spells CASSPGGPNTGELFF. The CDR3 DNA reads TGTGCCAGCTCACCTGGAGGTCCGAACACCGGGGAGCTGTTTTTT.

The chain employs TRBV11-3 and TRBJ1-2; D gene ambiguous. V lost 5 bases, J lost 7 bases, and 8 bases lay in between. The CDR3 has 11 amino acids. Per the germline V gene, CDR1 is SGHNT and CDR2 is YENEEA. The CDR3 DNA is TGTGCCAGCAGCCAAGAGGGTGGCTACACCTTC. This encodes CASSQEGGYTF.